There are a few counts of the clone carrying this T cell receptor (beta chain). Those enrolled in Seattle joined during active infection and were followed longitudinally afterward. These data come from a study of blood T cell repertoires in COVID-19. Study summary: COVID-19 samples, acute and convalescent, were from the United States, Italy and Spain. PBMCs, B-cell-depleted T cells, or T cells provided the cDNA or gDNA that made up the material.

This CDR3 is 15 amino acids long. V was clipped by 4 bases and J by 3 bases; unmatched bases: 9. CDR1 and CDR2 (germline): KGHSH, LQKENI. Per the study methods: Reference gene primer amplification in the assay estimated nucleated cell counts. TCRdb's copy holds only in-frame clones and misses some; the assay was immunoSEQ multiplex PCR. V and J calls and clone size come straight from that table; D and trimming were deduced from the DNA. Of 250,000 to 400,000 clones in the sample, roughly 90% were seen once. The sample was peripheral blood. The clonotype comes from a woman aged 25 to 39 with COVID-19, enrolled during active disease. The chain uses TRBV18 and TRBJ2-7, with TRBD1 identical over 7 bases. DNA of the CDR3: TGTGCCAGCTCACTATCGGAACAGGGGAACTACGAGCAGTACTTC. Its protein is CASSLSEQGNYEQYF.